The source of this TCR beta chain is a study of regulatory T cells in long-lasting Graves disease (dated by TCRdb to the early 2020s). For context, the study as a whole: Persistent Graves' disease was defined as persistently positive TSH receptor autoantibodies together with antithyroid drug treatment for over 5 years. Peripheral blood TCR sequencing and RNA sequencing compared persistent Graves' disease patients with newly diagnosed Graves' disease patients. The study was conducted in China and was registered as a clinical trial. A total of about 35 samples underwent TCR sequencing, from about 13 patients with persistent Graves' disease and 20 or so patients with newly diagnosed Graves' disease. On average, persistent Graves' disease patients in the clinical cohort had been on antithyroid drugs for about 10.3 years. General study outcomes and caveats: The study examined only peripheral blood because the primary lesion, thyroid tissue, could not be accessed. Only the TCR beta chain was sequenced and analyzed. More public clonotypes were shared among persistent patients (under 3,000) than among newly diagnosed patients (966). The authors noted that the small sample size was a limitation that may lower accuracy. Compared with newly diagnosed patients, persistent Graves' disease patients had lower TCR Shannon entropy and fewer highly expanded clones, which suggests clonal expansion. Persistent disease showed preferential use of TRBV28, TRBJ1-2 and TRBJ2-5, whereas newly diagnosed disease favored TRBV20-1 and TRBJ2-1.

The time point label corresponds to: persistent/refractory GD, antithyroid drugs over 5 years with positive TRAb. For both TCR sequencing and RNA sequencing, RNA was extracted from PBMCs in TRIzol. Graves' disease was diagnosed according to American Thyroid Association guidelines. Recruitment of patients was carried out at an endocrinology department in Xi'an, China. From each patient, approximately 10 milliliters of peripheral blood was collected into an EDTA anticoagulant tube. Ficoll Paque Plus density gradient separation was used to isolate PBMCs, and no further T cell sorting was done. An Agilent 2100 Bioanalyzer and agarose gel were used to check RNA quality, while a NanoDrop 2000 measured RNA concentration. The germline V gene supplies CDR1 MDHEN and CDR2 SYDVKM. Here V drops 7 bases and J drops 5 bases, and the junction holds 15 bases not matched to any gene. The CDR3 has 16 amino acids, counting the end cysteine and phenylalanine. This entry keeps only the CDR3 DNA: 48 bases, framed from base 1.

The library came from multiplex PCR. Sequencer: Illumina HiSeq 4000. CDR3 regions were amplified by Arm-PCR with iRepertoire HTBI primers to construct TCR beta libraries. Before sequencing, the PCR products underwent gel purification. The study's own analysis went as follows. Gene usage analysis of CDR3 amino acid clonotypes used the 62 TRBV and 14 to 15 TRBJ segments found across samples. COPE and FqMerger were used to merge the filtered high-quality paired reads into contigs. BLAST was used to align contigs to IMGT TRBV, TRBD and TRBJ reference genes, with CDR3 defined following IMGT. Any clonotype with a frequency above 0.1% was classified as a highly expanded clone. Shannon entropy was used to measure repertoire diversity, and the Gini coefficient was used to measure V-J evenness. Clonotypes shared by more than one individual were considered public. In-frame beta chains were kept once TCRdb had trimmed the public reads at Q25 with fastp and called clones with MiXCR. A single entry per CDR3 protein holds the most common genes and DNA from its merged rows. It is TCRdb's table, rather than the study itself, that gives the V and J calls and clone size. This sample has a few hundred thousand distinct CDR3 sequences in its table, and more than 20% of those were observed once. The ten biggest clones cover around 30% of the sample.

This clonotype appeared many times. Its antigen is not yet known. The sample holds no much larger clone one base away, and base qualities are not on file. The clonotype originates from a woman between 40 and 55 years old with Graves disease. Donor details come from another sample of the same person, matched by shared clones. The sequencing here drew on peripheral blood mononuclear cells (PBMCs), taken when the disease was refractory, from a patient treated with antithyroid drugs. Here the chain combines TRBV28 and TRBJ1-1; 8 bases in between match TRBD1. CDR3 sequence: CASKSFRFQGATEAFF. The base sequence is TGTGCCAGCAAATCTTTCAGGTTCCAGGGGGCGACTGAAGCTTTCTTT.